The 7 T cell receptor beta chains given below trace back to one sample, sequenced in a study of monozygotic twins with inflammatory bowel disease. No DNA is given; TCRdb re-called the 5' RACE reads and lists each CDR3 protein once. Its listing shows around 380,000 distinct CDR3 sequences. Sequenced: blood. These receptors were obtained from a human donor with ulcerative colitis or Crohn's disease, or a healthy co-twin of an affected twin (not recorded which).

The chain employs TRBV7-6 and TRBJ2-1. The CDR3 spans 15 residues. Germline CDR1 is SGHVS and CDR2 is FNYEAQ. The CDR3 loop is CASSLRGEGYNEQFF. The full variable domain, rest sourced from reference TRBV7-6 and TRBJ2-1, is GAGVSQSPRYKVTKRGQDVALRCDPISGHVSLYWYRQALGQGPEFLTYFNYEAQQDKSGLPNDRFSAERPEGSISTLTIQRTEQRDSAMYRCASSLRGEGYNEQFFGPGTRLTVL.

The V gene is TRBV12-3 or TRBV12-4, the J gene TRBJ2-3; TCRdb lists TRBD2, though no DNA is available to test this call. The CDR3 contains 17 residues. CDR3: CASSFGLAYASTDTQYF.

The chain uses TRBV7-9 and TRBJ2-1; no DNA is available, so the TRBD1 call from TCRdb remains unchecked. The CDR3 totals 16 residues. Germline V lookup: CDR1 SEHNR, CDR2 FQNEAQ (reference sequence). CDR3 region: CASSLSSLVGENEQFF.

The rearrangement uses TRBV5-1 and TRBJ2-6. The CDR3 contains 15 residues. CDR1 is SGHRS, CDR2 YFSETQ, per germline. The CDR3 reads CASSLVTSGSNVLTF.

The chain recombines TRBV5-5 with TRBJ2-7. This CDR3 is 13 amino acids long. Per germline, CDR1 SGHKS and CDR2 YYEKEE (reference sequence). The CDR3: CASSTGGSYEQYF.

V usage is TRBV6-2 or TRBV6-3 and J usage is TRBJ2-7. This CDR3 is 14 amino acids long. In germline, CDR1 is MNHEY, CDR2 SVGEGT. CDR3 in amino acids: CASSYLRKMVEQYF.

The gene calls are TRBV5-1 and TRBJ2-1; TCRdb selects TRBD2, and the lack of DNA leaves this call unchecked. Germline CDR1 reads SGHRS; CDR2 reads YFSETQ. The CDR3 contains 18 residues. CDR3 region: CASSLGLAGLGSYNEQFF.